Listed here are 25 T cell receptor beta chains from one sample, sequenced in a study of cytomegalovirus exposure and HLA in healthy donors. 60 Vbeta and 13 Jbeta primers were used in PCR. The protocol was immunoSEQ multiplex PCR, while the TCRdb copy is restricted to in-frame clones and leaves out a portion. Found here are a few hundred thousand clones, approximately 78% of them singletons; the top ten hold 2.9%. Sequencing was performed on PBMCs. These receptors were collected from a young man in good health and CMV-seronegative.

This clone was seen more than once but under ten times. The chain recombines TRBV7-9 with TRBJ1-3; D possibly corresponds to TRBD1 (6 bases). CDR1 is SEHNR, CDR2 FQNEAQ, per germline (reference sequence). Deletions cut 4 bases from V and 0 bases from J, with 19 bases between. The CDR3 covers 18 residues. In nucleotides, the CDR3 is TGTGCCAGCAGCTCCATCAGGGCAGGGGTCAGCTCTGGAAACACCATATATTTT. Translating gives CASSSIRAGVSSGNTIYF.

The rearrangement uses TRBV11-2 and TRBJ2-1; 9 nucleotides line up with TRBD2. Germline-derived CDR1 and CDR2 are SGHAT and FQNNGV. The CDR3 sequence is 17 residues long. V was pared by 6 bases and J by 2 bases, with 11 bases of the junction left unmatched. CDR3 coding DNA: TGTGCCAGCAGACCCCTCGGGCGGGGGGGGGCCTACAATGAGCAGTTCTTC. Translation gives CASRPLGRGGAYNEQFF.

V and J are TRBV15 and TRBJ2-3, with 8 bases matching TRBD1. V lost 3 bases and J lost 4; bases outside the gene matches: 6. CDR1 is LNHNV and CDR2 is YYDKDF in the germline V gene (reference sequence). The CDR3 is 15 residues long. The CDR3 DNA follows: TGTGCCACCAGCAGGGACAGGGCCTGGCCAGATACGCAGTATTTT. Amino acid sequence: CATSRDRAWPDTQYF.

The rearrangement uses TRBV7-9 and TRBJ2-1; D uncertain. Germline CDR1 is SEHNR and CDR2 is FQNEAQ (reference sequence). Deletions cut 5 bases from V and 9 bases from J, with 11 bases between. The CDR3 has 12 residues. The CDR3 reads CASSLRGGEQFF. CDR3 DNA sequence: TGTGCCAGCAGCCTACGAGGTGGTGAGCAGTTCTTC.

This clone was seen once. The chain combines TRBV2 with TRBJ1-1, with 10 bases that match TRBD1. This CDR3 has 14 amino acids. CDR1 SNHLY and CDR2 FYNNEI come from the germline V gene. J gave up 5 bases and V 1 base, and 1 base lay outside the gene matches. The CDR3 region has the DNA TGTGCCAGCAGTGAAGGGACAGGGGGGACTGAAGCTTTCTTT. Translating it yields CASSEGTGGTEAFF. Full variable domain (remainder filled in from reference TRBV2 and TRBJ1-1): EPEVTQTPSHQVTQMGQEVILRCVPISNHLYFYWYRQILGQKVEFLVSFYNNEISEKSEIFDDQFSVERPDGSNFTLKIRSTKLEDSAMYFCASSEGTGGTEAFFGQGTRLTVV.

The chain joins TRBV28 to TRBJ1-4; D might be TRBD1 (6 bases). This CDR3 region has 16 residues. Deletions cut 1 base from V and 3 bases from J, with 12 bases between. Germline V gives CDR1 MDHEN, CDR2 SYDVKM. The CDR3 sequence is CASSLSRTVPNEKLFF. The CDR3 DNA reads TGTGCCAGCAGTTTATCCCGGACAGTGCCTAATGAAAAACTGTTTTTT.

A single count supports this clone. The CDR3 protein is CASSLGQGAGKTQYF. The CDR3 DNA reads as TGTGCCAGCAGCCTAGGACAGGGGGCCGGGAAGACCCAGTACTTC. The chain couples TRBV7-8 to TRBJ2-5; 11 bases fit TRBD1. CDR3 size: 15 residues. Germline V lookup: CDR1 SGHVS, CDR2 FQNEAQ. After removal of 5 bases from V and 6 bases from J, the junction contained 8 bases not matched to a gene. The full variable domain, rest sourced from reference TRBV7-8 and TRBJ2-5, is GAGVSQSPRYKVAKRGQDVALRCDPISGHVSLFWYQQALGQGPEFLTYFQNEAQLDKSGLPSDRFFAERPEGSVSTLKIQRTQQEDSAVYLCASSLGQGAGKTQYFGPGTRLLVL.

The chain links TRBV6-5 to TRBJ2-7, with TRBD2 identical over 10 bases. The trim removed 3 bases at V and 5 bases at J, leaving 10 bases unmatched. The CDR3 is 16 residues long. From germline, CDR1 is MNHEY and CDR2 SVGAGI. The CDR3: CASSYAAGGPSDEQYF. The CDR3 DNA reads TGTGCCAGCAGTTATGCAGCGGGGGGGCCTTCGGACGAGCAGTACTTC.

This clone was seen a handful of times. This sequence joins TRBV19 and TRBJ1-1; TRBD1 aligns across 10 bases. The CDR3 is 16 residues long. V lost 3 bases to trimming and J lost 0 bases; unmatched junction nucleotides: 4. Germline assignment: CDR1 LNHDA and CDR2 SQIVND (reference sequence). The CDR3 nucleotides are TGTGCCAGTAGTATCCGGGACAGGGGTATGAACACTGAAGCTTTCTTT. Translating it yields CASSIRDRGMNTEAFF.

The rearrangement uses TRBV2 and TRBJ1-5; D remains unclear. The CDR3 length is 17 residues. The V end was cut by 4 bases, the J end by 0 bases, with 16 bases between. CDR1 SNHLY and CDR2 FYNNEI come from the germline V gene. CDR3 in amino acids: CASSGGLASRSNQPQHF. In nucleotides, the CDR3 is TGTGCCAGCAGTGGCGGGCTGGCTAGCCGTAGCAATCAGCCCCAGCATTTT.

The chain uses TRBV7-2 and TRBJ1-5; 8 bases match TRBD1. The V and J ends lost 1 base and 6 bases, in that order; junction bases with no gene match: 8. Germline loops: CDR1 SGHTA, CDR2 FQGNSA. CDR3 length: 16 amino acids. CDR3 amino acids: CASSLVARGLSQPQHF. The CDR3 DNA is TGTGCCAGCAGCTTAGTAGCCAGGGGGCTAAGTCAGCCCCAGCATTTT.

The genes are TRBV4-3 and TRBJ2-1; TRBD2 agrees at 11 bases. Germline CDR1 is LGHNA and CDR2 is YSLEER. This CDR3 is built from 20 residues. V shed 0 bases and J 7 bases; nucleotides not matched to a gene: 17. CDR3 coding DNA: TGCGCCAGCAGCCAAGATCGGAAGCTAGCGGGGGGAGAATTGGGAAATGAGCAGTTCTTC. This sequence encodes CASSQDRKLAGGELGNEQFF.

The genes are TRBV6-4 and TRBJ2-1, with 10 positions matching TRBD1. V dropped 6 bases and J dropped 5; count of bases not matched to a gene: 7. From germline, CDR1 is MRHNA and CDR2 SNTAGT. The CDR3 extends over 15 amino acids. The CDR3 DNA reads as TGTGCCAGCAGCACGGGAGGGACAGGGGACAATGAGCAGTTCTTC. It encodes CASSTGGTGDNEQFF.

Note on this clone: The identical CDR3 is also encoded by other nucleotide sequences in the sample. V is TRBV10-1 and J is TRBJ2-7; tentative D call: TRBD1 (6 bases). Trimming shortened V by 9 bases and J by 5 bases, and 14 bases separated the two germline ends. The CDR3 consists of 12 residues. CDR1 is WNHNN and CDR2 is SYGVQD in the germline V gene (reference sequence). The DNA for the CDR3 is TGCGCCAGTAGGATCAGGGGACACGAGCAGTACTTC. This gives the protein CASRIRGHEQYF.

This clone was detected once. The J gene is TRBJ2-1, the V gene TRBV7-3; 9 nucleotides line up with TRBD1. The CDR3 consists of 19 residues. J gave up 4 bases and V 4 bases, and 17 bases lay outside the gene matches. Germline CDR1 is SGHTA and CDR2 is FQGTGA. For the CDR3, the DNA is TGTGCCAGCAGCTCCGGGACAGGGCAAGGCTCGCACGCTTACAATGAGCAGTTCTTC. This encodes CASSSGTGQGSHAYNEQFF.

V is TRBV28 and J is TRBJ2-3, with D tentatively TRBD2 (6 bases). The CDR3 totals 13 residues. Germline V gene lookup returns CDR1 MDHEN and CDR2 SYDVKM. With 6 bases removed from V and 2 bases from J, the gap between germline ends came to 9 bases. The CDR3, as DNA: TGTGCCAGCAGCAGGGACTCCACAGATACGCAGTATTTT. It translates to CASSRDSTDTQYF.

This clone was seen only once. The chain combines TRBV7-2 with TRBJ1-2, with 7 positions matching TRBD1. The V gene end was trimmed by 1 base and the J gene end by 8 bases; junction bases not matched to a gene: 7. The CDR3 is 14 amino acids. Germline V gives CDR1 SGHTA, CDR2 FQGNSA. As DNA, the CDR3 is TGTGCCAGCAGCTTAGAAAGACAGGGAGGCGGCTACACCTTC. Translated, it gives CASSLERQGGGYTF.

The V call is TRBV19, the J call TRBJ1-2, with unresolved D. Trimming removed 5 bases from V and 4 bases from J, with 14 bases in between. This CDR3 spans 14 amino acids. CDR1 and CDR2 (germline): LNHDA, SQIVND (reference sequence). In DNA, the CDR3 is TGTGCCAGTAGTTCCCGGACTTCCCTCTATGGCTACACCTTC. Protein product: CASSSRTSLYGYTF.

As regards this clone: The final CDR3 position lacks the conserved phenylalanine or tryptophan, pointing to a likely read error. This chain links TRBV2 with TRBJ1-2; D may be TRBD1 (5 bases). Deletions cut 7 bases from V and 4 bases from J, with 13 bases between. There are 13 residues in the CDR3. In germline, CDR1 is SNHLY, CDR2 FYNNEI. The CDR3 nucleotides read TGTGCCAGCATCCCTGGGGCAGTCTATGGCTACACCCTC. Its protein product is CASIPGAVYGYTL.

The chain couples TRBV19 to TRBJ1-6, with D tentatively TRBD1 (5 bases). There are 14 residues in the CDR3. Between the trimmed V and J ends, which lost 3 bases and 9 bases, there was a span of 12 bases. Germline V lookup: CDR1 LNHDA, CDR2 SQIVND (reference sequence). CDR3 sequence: CASSMGGTSSPLHF. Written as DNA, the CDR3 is TGTGCCAGTAGTATGGGGGGGACCTCTTCACCCCTCCACTTT.

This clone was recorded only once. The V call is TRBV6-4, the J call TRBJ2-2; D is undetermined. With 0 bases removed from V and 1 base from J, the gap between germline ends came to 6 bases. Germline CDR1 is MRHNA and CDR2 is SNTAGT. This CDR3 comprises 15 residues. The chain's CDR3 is CASSDSSRNTGELFF. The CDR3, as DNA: TGTGCCAGCAGTGACTCTTCCAGGAACACCGGGGAGCTGTTTTTT.

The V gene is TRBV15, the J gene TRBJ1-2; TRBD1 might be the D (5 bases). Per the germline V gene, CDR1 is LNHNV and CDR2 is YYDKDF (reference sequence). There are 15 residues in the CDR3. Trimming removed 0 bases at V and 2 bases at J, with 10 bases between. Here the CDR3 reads CATSRDKAGNYGYTF. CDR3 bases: TGTGCCACCAGCAGAGATAAGGCAGGGAACTATGGCTACACCTTC.

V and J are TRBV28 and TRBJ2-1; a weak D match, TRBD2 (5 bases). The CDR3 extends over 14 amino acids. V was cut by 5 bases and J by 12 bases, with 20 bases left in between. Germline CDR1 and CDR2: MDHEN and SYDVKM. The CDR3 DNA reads TGTGCCAGCAGTCCTCCCGGACTCGAACGAAGGCAGTTCTTC. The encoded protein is CASSPPGLERRQFF.

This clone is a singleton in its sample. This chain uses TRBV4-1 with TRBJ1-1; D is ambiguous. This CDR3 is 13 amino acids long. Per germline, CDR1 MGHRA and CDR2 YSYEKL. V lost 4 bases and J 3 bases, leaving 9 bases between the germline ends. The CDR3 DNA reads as TGCGCCAGCAGCCGGCTGGAGGACACTGAAGCTTTCTTT. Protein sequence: CASSRLEDTEAFF.

CDR3 nucleotide sequence: TGTGCCAGCAGTAGGCAGGTATCCTACGAGCAGTACTTC. Translation: CASSRQVSYEQYF. The chain combines TRBV6-6 with TRBJ2-7; D uncertain. V lost 5 bases to trimming and J lost 1 base, with 9 bases between them. Germline CDR1 MNHNY, CDR2 SVGAGI (reference sequence). The CDR3 length is 13 residues.